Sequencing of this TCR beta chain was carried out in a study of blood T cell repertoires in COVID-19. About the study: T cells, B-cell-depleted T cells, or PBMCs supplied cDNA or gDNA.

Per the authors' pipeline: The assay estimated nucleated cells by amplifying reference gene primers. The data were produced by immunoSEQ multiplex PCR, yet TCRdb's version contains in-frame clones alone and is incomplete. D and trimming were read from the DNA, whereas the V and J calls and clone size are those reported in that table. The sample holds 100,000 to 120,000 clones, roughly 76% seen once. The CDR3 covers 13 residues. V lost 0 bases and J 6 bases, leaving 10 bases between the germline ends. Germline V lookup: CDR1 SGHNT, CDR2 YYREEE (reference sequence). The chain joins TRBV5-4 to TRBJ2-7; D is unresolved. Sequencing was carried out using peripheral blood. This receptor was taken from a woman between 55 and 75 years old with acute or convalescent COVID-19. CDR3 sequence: CASSLDAGGEQYF. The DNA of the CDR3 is TGTGCCAGCAGCTTGGACGCTGGCGGCGAGCAGTACTTC.